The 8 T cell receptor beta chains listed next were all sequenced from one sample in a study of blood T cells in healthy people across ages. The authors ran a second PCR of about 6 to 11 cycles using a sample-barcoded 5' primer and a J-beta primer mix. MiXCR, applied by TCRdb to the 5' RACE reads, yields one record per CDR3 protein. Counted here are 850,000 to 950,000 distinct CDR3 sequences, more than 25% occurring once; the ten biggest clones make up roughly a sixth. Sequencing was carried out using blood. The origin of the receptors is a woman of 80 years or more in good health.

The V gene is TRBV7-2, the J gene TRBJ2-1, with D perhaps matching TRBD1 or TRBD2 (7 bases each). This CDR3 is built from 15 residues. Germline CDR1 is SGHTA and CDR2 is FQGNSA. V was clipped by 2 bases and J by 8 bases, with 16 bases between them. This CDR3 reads CASSLRFSGTDEQFF. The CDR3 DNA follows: TGTGCCAGCAGCTTAAGATTCAGCGGGACAGATGAGCAGTTCTTC.

This CDR3 reads CASRGGVQGIYNEQFF. CDR3 DNA sequence: TGTGCCAGCAGGGGGGGGGTACAGGGGATCTACAATGAGCAGTTCTTC. The chain links TRBV6-1 to TRBJ2-1; D may match TRBD1 or TRBD2 (7 bases each). Germline loops: CDR1 MNHNS, CDR2 SASEGT. The CDR3 has 16 amino acids. V lost 6 bases, J lost 3 bases, and 18 bases lay in between.

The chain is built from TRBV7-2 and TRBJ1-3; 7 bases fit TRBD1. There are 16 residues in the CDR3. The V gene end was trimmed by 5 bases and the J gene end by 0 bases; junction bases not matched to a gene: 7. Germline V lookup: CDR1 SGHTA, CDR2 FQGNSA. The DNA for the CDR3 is TGTGCCAGCAGCCCGGGGACAGCCCGCTCTGGAAACACCATATATTTT. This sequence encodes CASSPGTARSGNTIYF.

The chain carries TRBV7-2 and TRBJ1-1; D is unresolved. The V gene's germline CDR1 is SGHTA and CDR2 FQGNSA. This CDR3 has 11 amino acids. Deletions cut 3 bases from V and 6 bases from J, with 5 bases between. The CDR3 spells CASSLWAEAFF. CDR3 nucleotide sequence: TGTGCCAGCAGCTTGTGGGCTGAAGCTTTCTTT.

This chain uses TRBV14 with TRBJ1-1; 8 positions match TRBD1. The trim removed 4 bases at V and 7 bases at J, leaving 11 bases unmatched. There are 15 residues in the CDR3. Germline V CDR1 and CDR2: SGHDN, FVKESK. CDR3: CASSPQTGVKGEAFF. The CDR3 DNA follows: TGTGCCAGCAGCCCCCAGACAGGGGTAAAGGGTGAAGCTTTCTTT.

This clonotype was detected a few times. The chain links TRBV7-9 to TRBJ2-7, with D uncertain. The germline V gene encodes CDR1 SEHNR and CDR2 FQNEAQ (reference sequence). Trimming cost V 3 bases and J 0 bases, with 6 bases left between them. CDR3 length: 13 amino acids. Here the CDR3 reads CASSLRTSYEQYF. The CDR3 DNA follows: TGTGCCAGCAGCTTGAGGACCTCCTACGAGCAGTACTTC. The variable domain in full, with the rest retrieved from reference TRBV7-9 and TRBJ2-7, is DTGVSQNPRHKITKRGQNVTFRCDPISEHNRLYWYRQTLGQGPEFLTYFQNEAQLEKSRLLSDRFSAERPKGSFSTLEIQRTEQGDSAMYLCASSLRTSYEQYFGPGTRLTVT.

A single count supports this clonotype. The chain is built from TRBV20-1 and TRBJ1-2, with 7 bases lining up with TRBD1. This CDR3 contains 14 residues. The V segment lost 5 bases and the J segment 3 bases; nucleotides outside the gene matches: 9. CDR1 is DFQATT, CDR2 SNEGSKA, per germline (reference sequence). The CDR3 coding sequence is TGCAGTGCTGAAACAGGGGCGCGGGACTATGGCTACACCTTC. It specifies CSAETGARDYGYTF.

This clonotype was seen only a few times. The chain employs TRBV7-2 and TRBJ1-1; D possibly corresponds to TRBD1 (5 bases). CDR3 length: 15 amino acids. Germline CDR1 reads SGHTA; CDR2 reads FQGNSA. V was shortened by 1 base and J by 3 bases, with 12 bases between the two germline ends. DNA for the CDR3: TGTGCCAGCAGCTTAGGCAACTGGGGGTACACTGAAGCTTTCTTT. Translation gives CASSLGNWGYTEAFF. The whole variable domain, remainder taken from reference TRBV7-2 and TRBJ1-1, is GAGVSQSPSNKVTEKGKDVELRCDPISGHTALYWYRQSLGQGLEFLIYFQGNSAPDKSGLPSDRFSAERTGGSVSTLTIQRTQQEDSAVYLCASSLGNWGYTEAFFGQGTRLTVV.